The clone carrying this TCR beta chain was seen at least ten times. This record belongs to a study of T cells after yellow fever vaccination. The CDR3 covers 16 residues. CDR1 and CDR2 (germline): SEHNR, FQNEAQ (reference sequence). The ends lost 3 bases at V and 6 bases at J; junction bases unmatched: 13. TCRdb re-called the 5' RACE reads through MiXCR, storing one row per CDR3 protein. The sample lists about 210,000 distinct CDR3 sequences; roughly 3% were seen once. Material: CD4+ T cells sorted from PBMCs, obtained 10 days after the yellow fever booster vaccination. This receptor was obtained from a man aged 18 to 35 who received the YFV17D yellow fever vaccine. The chain joins TRBV7-9 to TRBJ1-1; 7 nucleotides match TRBD1. The CDR3 sequence: CASSFHDRDVGAEAFF. The CDR3, as DNA: TGTGCCAGCAGCTTCCATGACAGGGACGTGGGGGCTGAAGCTTTCTTT.